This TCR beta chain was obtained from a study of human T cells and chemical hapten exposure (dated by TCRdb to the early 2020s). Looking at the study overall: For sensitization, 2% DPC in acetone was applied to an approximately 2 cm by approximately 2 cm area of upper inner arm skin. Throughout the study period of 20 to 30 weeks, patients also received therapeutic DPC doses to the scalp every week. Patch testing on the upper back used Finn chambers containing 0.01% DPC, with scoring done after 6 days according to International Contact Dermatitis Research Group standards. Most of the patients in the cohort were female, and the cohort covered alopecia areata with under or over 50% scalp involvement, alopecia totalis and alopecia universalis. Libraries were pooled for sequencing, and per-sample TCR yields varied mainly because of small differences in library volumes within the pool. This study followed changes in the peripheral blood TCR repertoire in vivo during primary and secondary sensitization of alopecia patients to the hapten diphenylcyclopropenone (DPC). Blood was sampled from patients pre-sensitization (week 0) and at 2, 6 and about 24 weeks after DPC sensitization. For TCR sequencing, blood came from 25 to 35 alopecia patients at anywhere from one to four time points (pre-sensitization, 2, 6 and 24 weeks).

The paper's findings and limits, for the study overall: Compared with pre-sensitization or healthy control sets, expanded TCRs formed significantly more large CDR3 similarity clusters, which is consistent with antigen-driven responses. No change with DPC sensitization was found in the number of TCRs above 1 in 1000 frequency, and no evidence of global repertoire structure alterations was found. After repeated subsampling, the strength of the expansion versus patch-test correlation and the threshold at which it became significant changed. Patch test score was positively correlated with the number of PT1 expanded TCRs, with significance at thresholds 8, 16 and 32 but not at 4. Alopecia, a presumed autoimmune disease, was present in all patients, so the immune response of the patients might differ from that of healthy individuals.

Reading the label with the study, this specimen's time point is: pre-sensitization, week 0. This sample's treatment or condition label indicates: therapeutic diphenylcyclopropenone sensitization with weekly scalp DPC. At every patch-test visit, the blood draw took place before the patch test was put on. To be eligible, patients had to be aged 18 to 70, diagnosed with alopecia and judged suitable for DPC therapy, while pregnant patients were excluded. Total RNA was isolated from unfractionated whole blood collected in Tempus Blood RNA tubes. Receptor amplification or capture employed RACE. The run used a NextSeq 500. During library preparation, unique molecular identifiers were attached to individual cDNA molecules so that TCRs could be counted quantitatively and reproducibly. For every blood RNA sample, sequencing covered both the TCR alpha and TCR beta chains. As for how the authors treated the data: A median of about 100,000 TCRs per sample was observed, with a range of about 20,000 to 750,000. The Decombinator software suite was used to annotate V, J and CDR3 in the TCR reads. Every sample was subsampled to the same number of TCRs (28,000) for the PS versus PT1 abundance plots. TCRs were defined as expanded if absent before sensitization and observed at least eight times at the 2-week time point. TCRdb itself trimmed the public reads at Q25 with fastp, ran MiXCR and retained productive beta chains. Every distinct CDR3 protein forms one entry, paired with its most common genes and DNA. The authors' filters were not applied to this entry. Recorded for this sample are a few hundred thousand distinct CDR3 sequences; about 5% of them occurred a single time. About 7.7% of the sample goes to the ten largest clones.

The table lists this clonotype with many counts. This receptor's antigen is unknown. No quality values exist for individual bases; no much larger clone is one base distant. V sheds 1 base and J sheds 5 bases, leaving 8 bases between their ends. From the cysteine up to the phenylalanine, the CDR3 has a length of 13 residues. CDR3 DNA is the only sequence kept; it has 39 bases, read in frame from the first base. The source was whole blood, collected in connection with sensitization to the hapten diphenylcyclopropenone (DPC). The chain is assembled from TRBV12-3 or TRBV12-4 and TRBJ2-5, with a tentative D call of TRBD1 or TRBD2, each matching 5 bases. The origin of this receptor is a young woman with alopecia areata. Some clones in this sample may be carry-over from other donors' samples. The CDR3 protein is CASSLGDPETQYF. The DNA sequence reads TGTGCCAGCAGTTTAGGGGACCCGGAGACCCAGTACTTC.